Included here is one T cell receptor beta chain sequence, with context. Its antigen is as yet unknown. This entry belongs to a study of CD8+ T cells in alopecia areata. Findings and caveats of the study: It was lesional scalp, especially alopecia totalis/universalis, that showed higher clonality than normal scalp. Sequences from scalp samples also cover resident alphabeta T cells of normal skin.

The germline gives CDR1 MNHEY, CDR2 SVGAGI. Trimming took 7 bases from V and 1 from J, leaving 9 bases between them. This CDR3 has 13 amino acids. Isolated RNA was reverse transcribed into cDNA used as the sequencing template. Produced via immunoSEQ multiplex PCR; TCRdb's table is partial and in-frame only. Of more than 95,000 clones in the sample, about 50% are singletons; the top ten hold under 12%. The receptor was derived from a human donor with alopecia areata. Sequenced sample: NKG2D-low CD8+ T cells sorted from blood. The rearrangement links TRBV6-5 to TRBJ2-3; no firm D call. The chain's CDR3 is CASTPGRTDTQYF. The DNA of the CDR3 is TGTGCCAGCACCCCAGGACGCACAGATACGCAGTATTTT.